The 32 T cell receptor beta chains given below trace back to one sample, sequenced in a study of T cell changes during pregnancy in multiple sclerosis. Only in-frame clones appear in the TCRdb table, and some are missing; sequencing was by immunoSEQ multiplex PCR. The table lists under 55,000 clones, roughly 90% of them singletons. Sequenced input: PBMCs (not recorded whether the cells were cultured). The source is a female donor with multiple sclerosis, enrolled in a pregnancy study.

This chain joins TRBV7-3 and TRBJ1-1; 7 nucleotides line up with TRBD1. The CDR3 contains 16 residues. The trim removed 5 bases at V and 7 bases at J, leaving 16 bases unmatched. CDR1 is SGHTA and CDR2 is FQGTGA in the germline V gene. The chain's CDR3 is CASSLHRTGPNREAFF. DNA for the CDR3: TGTGCCAGCAGCCTACACCGGACAGGTCCGAACCGTGAAGCTTTCTTT.

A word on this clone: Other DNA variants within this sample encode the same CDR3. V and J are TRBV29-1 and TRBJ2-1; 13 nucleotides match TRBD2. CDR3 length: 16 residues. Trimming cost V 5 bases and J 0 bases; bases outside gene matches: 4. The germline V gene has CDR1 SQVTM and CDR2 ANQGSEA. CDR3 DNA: TGCAGCGTTCCTGGGACTAGCGGGAACTCCTACAATGAGCAGTTCTTC. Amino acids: CSVPGTSGNSYNEQFF.

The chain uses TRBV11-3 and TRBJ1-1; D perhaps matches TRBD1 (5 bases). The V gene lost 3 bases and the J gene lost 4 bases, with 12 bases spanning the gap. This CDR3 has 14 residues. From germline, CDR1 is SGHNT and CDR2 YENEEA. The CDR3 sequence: CASSLGGTGTEAFF. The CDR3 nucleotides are TGTGCCAGCAGCTTGGGGGGTACGGGCACTGAAGCTTTCTTT.

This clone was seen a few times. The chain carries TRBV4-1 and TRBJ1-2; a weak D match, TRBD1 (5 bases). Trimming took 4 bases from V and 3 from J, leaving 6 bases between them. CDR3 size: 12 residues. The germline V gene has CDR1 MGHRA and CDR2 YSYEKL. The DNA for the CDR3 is TGCGCCAGCAGCCCGGGGGACTATGGCTACACCTTC. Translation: CASSPGDYGYTF.

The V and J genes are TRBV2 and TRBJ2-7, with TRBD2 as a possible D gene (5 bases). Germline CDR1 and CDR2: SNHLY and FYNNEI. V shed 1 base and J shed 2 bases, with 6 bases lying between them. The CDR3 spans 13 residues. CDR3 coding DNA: TGTGCCAGCAGTGAAGAGGGAGCCTACGAGCAGTACTTC. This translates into CASSEEGAYEQYF.

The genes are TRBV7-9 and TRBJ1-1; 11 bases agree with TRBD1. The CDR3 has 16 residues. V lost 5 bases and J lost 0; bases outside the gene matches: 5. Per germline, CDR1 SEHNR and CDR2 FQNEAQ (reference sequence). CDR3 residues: CASSPGTGGLNTEAFF. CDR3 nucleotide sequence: TGTGCCAGCAGCCCCGGGACAGGGGGTCTGAACACTGAAGCTTTCTTT.

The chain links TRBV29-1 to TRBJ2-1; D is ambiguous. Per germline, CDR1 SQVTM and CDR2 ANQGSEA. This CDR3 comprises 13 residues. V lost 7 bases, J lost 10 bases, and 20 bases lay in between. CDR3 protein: CSAAFPLASEQFF. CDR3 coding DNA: TGCAGCGCCGCCTTTCCCTTGGCCAGCGAGCAGTTCTTC.

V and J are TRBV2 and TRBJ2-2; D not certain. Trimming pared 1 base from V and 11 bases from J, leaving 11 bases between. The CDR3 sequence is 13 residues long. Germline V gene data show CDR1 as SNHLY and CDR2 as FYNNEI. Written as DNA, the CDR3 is TGTGCCAGCAGTGAAGAAATCAGAGGAGAGCTGTTTTTT. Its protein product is CASSEEIRGELFF.

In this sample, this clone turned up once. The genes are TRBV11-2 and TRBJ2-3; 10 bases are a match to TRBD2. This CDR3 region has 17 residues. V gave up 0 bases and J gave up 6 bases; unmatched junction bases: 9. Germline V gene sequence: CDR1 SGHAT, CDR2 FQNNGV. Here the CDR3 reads CASSLDRASGSWDTQYF. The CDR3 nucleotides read TGTGCCAGCAGCTTAGATCGGGCTAGCGGGAGTTGGGATACGCAGTATTTT.

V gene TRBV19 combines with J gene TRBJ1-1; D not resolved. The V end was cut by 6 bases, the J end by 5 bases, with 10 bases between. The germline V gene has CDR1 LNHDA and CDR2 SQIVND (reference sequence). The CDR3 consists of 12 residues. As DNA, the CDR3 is TGTGCCAGTAGCAGAATGGCAACTGAAGCTTTCTTT. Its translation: CASSRMATEAFF.

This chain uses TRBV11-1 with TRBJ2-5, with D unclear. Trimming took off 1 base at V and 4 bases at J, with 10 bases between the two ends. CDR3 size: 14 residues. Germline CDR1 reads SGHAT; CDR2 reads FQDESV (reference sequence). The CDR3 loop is CASSLVLSVETQYF. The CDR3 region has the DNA TGTGCCAGCAGCTTAGTTTTATCCGTAGAGACCCAGTACTTC.

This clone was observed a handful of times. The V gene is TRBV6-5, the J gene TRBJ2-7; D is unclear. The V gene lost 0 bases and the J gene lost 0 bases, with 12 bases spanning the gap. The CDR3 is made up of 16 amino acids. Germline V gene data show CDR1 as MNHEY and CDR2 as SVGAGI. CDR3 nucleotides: TGTGCCAGCAGTTACTCGAGCAGCCGACCCTCCTACGAGCAGTACTTC. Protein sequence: CASSYSSSRPSYEQYF.

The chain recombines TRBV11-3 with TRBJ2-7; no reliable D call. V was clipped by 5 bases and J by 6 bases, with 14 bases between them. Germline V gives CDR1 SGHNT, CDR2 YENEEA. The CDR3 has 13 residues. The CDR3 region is CASSTTWVSEQYF. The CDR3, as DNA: TGTGCCAGCAGCACTACCTGGGTCTCCGAGCAGTACTTC.

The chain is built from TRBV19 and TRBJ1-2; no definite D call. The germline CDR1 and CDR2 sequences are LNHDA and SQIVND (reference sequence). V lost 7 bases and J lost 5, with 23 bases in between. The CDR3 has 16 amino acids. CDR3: CASTSRIGRRDYGYTF. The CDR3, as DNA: TGTGCCAGTACCTCCCGAATCGGCCGAAGGGATTATGGCTACACCTTC.

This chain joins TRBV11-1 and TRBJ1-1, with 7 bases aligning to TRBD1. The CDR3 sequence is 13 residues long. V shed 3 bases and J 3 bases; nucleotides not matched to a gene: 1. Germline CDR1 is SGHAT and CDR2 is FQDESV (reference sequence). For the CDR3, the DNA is TGTGCCAGCAGCTTTGACAGGGACACTGAAGCTTTCTTT. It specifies CASSFDRDTEAFF.

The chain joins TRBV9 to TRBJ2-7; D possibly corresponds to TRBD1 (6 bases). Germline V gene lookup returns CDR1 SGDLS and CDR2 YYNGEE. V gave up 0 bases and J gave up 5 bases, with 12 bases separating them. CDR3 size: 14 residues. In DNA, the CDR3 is TGTGCCAGCAGCGTAGGATATTCAGGGGACGAGCAGTACTTC. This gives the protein CASSVGYSGDEQYF.

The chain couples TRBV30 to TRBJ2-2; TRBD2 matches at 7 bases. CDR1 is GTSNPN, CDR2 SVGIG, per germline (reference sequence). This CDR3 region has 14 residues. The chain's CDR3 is CARPGRANTGELFF. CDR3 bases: TGTGCTAGGCCGGGGAGGGCGAACACCGGGGAGCTGTTTTTT.

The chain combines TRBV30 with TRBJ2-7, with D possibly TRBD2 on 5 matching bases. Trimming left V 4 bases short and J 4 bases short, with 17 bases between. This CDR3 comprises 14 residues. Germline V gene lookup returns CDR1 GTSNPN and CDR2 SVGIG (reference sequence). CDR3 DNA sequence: TGTGCCTGGACGGCGGGTCCGCCTGAGTACGAGCAGTACTTC. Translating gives CAWTAGPPEYEQYF. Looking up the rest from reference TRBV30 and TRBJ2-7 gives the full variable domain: SQTIHQWPATLVQPVGSPLSLECTVEGTSNPNLYWYRQAAGRGLQLLFYSVGIGQISSEVPQNLSASRPQDRQFILSSKKLLLSDSGFYLCAWTAGPPEYEQYFGPGTRLTVT.

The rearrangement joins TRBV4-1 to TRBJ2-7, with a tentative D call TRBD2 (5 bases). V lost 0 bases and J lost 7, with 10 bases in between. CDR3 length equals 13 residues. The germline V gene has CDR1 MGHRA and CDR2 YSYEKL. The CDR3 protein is CASSQDFGGEQYF. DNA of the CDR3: TGCGCCAGCAGCCAAGATTTTGGCGGGGAGCAGTACTTC.

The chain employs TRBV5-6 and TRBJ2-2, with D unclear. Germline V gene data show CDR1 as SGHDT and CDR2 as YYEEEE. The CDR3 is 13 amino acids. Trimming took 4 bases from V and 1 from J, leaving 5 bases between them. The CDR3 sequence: CASSPGNTGELFF. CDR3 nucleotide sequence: TGTGCCAGCAGCCCAGGGAACACCGGGGAGCTGTTTTTT.

The CDR3 loop is CASSSPGQGSTEAFF. CDR3 sequence (DNA): TGTGCCAGCAGTTCGCCGGGACAGGGGAGCACTGAAGCTTTCTTT. The chain carries TRBV27 and TRBJ1-1; 10 nucleotides line up with TRBD1. Germline V gene data show CDR1 as MNHEY and CDR2 as SMNVEV (reference sequence). The CDR3 runs to 15 residues. V lost 4 bases and J lost 4; bases outside the gene matches: 6.

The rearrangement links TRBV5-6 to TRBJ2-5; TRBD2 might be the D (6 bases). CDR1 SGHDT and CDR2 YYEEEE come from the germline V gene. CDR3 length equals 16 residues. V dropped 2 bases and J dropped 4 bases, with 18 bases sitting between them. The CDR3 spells CASSLFYREFGETQYF. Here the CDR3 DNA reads TGTGCCAGCAGCTTATTCTACCGGGAGTTCGGAGAGACCCAGTACTTC.

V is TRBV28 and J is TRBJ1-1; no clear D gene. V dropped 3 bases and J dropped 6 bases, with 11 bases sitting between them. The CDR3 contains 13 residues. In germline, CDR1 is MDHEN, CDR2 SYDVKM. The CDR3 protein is CASSFGGRPEAFF. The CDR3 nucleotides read TGTGCCAGCAGTTTTGGAGGCAGACCTGAAGCTTTCTTT.

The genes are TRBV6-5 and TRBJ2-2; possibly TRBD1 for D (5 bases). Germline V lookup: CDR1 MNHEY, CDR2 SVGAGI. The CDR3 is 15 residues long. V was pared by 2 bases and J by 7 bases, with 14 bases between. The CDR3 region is CASSYADSPSGELFF. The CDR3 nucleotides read TGTGCCAGCAGTTACGCTGACAGTCCCAGCGGGGAGCTGTTTTTT.

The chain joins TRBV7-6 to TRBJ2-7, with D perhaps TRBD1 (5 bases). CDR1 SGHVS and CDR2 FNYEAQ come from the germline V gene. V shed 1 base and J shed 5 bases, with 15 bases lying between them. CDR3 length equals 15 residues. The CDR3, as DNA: TGTGCCAGCAGCTTAGGCAGACCAGGGTGGGACGAGCAGTACTTC. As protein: CASSLGRPGWDEQYF.

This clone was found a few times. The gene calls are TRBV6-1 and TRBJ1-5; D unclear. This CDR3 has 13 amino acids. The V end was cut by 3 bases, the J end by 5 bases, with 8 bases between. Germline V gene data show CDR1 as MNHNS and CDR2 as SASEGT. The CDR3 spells CASSEGLDQPQHF. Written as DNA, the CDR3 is TGTGCCAGCAGTGAGGGGTTAGATCAGCCCCAGCATTTT.

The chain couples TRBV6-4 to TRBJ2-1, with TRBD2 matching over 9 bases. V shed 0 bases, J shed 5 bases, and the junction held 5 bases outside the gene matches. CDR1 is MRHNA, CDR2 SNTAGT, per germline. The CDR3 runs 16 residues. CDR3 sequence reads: CASSDSSSGDNNEQFF. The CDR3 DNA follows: TGTGCCAGCAGTGACTCGTCTAGCGGGGATAACAATGAGCAGTTCTTC.

Here the CDR3 reads CASSLWRGLAYGYTF. In nucleotides, the CDR3 is TGTGCCAGCAGCTTATGGCGGGGCTTGGCCTATGGCTACACCTTC. The gene calls are TRBV7-9 and TRBJ1-2; weak D call: TRBD1 (5 bases). The CDR3 has 15 residues. In germline, CDR1 is SEHNR, CDR2 FQNEAQ (reference sequence). Trimming cost V 2 bases and J 4 bases, with 14 bases left between them. Together with reference TRBV7-9 and TRBJ1-2, the CDR3 gives the full variable domain: DTGVSQNPRHKITKRGQNVTFRCDPISEHNRLYWYRQTLGQGPEFLTYFQNEAQLEKSRLLSDRFSAERPKGSFSTLEIQRTEQGDSAMYLCASSLWRGLAYGYTFGSGTRLTVV.

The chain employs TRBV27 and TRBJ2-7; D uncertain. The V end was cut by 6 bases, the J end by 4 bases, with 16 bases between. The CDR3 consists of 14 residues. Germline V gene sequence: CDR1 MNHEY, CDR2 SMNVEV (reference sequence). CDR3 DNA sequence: TGTGCCAGCAGGCCGCCCGAGGCACCTTACGAGCAGTACTTC. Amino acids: CASRPPEAPYEQYF.

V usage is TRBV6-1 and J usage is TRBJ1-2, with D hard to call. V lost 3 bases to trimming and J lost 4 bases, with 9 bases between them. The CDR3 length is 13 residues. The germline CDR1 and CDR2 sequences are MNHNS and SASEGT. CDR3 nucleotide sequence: TGTGCCAGCAGTGAGACTCAGTCCTATGGCTACACCTTC. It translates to CASSETQSYGYTF.

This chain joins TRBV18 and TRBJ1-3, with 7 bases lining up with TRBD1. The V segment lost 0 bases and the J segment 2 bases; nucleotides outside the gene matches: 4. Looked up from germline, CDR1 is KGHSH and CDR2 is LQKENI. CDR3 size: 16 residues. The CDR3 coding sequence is TGTGCCAGCTCACCACCGACCAGGGGGACTGGAAACACCATATATTTT. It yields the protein CASSPPTRGTGNTIYF. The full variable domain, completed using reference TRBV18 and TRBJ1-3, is NAGVMQNPRHLVRRRGQEARLRCSPMKGHSHVYWYRQLPEEGLKFMVYLQKENIIDESGMPKERFSAEFPKEGPSILRIQQVVRGDSAAYFCASSPPTRGTGNTIYFGEGSWLTVV.

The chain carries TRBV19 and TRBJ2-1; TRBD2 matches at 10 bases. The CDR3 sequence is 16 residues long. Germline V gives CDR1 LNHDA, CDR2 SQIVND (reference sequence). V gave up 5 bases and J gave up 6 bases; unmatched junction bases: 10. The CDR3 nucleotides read TGTGCCAGTAGTCCCAGCCTAGCGGGAGAGGGCAATGAGCAGTTCTTC. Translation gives CASSPSLAGEGNEQFF.